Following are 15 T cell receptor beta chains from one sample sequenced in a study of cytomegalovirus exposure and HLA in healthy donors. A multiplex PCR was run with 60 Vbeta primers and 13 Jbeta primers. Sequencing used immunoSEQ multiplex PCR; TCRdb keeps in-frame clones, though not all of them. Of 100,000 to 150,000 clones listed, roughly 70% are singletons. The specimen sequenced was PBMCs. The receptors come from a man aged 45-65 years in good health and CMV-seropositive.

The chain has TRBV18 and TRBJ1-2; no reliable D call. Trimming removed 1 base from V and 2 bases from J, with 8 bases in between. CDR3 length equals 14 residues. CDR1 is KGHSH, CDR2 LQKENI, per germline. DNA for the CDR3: TGTGCCAGCTCACCACTGGGAGAAAACTATGGCTACACCTTC. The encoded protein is CASSPLGENYGYTF.

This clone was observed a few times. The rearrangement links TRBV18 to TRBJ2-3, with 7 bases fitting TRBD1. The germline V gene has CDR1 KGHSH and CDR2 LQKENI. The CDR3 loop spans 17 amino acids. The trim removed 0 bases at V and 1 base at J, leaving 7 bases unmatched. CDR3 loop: CASSPPQGRDGTDTQYF. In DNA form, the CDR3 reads TGTGCCAGCTCACCACCACAGGGGAGAGACGGCACAGATACGCAGTATTTT.

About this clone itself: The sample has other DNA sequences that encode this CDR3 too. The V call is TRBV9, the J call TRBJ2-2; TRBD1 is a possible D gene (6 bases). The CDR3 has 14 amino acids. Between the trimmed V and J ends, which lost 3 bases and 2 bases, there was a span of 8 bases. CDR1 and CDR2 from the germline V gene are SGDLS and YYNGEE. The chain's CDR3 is CASSATGNTGELFF. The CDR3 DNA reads TGTGCCAGCAGCGCGACAGGTAACACCGGGGAGCTGTTTTTT.

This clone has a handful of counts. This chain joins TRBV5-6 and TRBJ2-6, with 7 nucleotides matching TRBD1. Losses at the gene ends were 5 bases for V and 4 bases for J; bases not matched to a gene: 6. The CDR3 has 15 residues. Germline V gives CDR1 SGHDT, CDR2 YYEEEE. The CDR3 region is CASSYTGDGANVLTF. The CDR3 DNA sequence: TGTGCCAGCAGTTACACAGGGGACGGGGCCAACGTCCTGACTTTC. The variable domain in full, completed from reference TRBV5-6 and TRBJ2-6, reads DAGVTQSPTHLIKTRGQQVTLRCSPKSGHDTVSWYQQALGQGPQFIFQYYEEEERQRGNFPDRFSGHQFPNYSSELNVNALLLGDSALYLCASSYTGDGANVLTFGAGSRLTVL.

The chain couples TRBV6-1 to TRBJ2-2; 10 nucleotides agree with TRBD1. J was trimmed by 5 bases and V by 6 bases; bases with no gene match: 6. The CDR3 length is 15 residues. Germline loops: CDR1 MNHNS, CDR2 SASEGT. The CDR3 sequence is CASRLDRGTTGELFF. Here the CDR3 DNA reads TGTGCCAGCAGACTGGACAGGGGGACGACCGGGGAGCTGTTTTTT.

CDR3 sequence (DNA): TGTGCCAGCAGCTCTAGCTTAGGCTCTAGCACAGATACGCAGTATTTT. This sequence encodes CASSSSLGSSTDTQYF. The chain is built from TRBV7-8 and TRBJ2-3, with a tentative D call TRBD2 (5 bases). The CDR3 sequence is 16 residues long. Germline CDR1 reads SGHVS; CDR2 reads FQNEAQ. V was clipped by 4 bases and J by 0 bases, with 14 bases between them.

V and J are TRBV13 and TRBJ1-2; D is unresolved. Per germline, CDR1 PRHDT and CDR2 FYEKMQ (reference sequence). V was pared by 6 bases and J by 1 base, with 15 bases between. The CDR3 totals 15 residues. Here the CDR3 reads CASSLYTDFNYGYTF. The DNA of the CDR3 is TGTGCCAGCAGTCTCTATACAGATTTTAACTATGGCTACACCTTC.

CDR3 region: CASSLRGFSSYEQYF. In DNA, the CDR3 is TGTGCCAGCAGCTTAAGGGGCTTCAGCTCCTACGAGCAGTACTTC. The genes are TRBV11-2 and TRBJ2-7; the D gene is possibly TRBD1 (5 bases). Germline assignment: CDR1 SGHAT and CDR2 FQNNGV. This CDR3 is 15 amino acids long. Trimming removed 2 bases at V and 0 bases at J, with 11 bases between.

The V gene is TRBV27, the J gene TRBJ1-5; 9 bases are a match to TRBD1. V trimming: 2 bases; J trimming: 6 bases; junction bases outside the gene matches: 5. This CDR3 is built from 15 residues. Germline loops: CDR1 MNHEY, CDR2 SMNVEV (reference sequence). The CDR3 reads CASSLRGQGTQPQHF. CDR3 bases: TGTGCCAGCAGTTTAAGGGGACAGGGAACTCAGCCCCAGCATTTT.

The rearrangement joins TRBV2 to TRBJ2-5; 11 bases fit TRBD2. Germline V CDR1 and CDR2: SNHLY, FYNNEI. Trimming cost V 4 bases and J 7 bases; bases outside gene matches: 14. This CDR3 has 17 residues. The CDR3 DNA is TGTGCCAGCAGTGGAGAGACTAGCGGGGTCGTAGTAGGGACCCAGTACTTC. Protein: CASSGETSGVVVGTQYF.

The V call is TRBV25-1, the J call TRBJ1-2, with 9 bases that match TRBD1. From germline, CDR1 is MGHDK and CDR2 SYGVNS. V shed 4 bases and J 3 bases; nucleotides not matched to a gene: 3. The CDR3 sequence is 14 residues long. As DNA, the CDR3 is TGTGCCAGCAGTGCGGGACAGGGATACTATGGCTACACCTTC. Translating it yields CASSAGQGYYGYTF.

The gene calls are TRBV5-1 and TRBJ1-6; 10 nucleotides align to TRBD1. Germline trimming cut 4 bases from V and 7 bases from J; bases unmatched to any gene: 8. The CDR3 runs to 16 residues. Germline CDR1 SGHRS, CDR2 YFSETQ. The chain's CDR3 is CASSAGTGEWNSPLHF. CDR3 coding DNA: TGCGCCAGCAGCGCCGGGACAGGGGAATGGAATTCACCCCTCCACTTT.

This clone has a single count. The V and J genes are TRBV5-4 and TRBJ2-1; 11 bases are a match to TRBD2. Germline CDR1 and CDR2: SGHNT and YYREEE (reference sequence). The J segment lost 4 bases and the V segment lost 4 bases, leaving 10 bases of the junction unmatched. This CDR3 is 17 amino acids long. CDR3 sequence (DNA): TGTGCCAGCAGCGCGGGAACTAGCGGGAGTCTTTACAATGAGCAGTTCTTC. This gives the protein CASSAGTSGSLYNEQFF.

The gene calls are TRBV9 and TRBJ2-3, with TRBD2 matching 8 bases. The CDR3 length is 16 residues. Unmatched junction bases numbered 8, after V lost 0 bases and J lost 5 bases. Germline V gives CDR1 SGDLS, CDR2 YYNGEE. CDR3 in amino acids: CASSVASGGPGDTQYF. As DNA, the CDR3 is TGTGCCAGCAGCGTAGCTTCGGGAGGGCCAGGAGATACGCAGTATTTT.

CDR3 DNA sequence: TGTGCCAGCACCTCGGCGGGTGGTTTTTACGAGCAGTACTTC. Translating gives CASTSAGGFYEQYF. This chain joins TRBV7-9 and TRBJ2-7; TRBD2 might be the D (5 bases). Trimming removed 7 bases from V and 4 bases from J, with 17 bases in between. This CDR3 has 14 amino acids. CDR1 and CDR2 (germline): SEHNR, FQNEAQ (reference sequence).